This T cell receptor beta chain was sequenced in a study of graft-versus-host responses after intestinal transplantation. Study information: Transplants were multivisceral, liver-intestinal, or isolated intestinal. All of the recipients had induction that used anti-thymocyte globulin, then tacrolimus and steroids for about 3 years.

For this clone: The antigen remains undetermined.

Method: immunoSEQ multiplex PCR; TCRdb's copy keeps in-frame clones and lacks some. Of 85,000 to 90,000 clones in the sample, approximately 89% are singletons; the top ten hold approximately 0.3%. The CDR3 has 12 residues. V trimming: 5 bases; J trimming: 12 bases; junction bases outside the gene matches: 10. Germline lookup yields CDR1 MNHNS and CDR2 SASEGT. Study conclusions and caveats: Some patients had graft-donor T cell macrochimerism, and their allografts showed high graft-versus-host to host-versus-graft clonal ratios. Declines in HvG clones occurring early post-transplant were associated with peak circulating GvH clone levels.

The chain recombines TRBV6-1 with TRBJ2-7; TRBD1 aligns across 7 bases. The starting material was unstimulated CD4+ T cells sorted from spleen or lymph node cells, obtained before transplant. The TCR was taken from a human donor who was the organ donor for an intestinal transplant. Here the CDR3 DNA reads TGTGCCAGCAGTCCCCGACAGGGACGACGGTACTTC. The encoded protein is CASSPRQGRRYF.